This T cell receptor beta chain is from a study of CD8+ T cells in alopecia areata. The CDR3 consists of 13 residues. Trimming cost V 2 bases and J 0 bases, with 5 bases left between them. The germline V gene encodes CDR1 MNHEY and CDR2 SMNVEV (reference sequence). On this clone: Different DNA sequences within this sample yield the same CDR3.

It was from PBMCs that CD4+ and CD8+ T cells were sorted. Following extraction, RNA underwent reverse transcription to cDNA, which served as the sequencing template. Libraries were prepared by immunoSEQ multiplex PCR; TCRdb keeps only in-frame clonotypes and omits some of them. The repertoire has 130,000 to 150,000 clones, 87% of them found once; the top ten carry roughly 16%. The chain employs TRBV27 and TRBJ2-7; D remains unclear. The sequence came from a human donor with alopecia areata. Sequencing was performed on CD8+ T cells sorted from blood, taken at week 0. CDR3: CASSLTSSYEQYF. CDR3 nucleotide sequence: TGTGCCAGCAGTTTAACCAGCTCCTACGAGCAGTACTTC.